These 12 T cell receptor beta chains came from one sample sequenced in a study of shared clonotypes between healthy human individuals. This table comes from immunoSEQ multiplex PCR, and its TCRdb copy is limited to in-frame clones, with some not included. Of a few million clones in the sample, about 92% are singletons; the top ten hold over 0.12%. The specimen was naive CD4+ T cells sorted from blood. Subset here: CD45RA+ positively selected. The receptors stem from a man aged 18 to 30 in good health.

CDR3 loop: CASTPAGTGVETQYF. CDR3 bases: TGTGCCAGCACCCCTGCGGGGACAGGGGTAGAGACCCAGTACTTC. The chain couples TRBV5-6 to TRBJ2-5; TRBD1 aligns across 10 bases. Per germline, CDR1 SGHDT and CDR2 YYEEEE. The CDR3 totals 15 residues. The V segment lost 6 bases and the J segment 4 bases; nucleotides outside the gene matches: 9.

Remarks on this clone: At the DNA level, this CDR3 is encoded by other sequences in the same sample as well. The chain employs TRBV18 and TRBJ2-3, with D tentatively TRBD2 (5 bases). V shed 3 bases and J shed 1 base, with 8 bases lying between them. The germline V gene encodes CDR1 KGHSH and CDR2 LQKENI. The CDR3 loop spans 14 amino acids. The CDR3 loop is CASSPFSGTDTQYF. CDR3 nucleotide sequence: TGTGCCAGCTCACCGTTTAGCGGCACAGATACGCAGTATTTT.

The chain recombines TRBV14 with TRBJ2-2, with D possibly matching TRBD2 (6 bases). CDR1 SGHDN and CDR2 FVKESK come from the germline V gene. The CDR3 is made up of 14 amino acids. With 4 bases removed from V and 2 bases from J, the gap between germline ends came to 8 bases. The CDR3 here is CASSRDFNTGELFF. In nucleotides, the CDR3 is TGTGCCAGCAGCCGGGACTTTAACACCGGGGAGCTGTTTTTT.

The chain recombines TRBV5-4 with TRBJ1-1; no definite D call. Germline-derived CDR1 and CDR2 are SGHNT and YYREEE (reference sequence). The CDR3 is 15 residues long. V was clipped by 1 base and J by 5 bases, with 15 bases between them. The CDR3 DNA follows: TGTGCCAGCAGCTTGTCCACGTCTATCTCGACTGAAGCTTTCTTT. It specifies CASSLSTSISTEAFF.

V usage is TRBV29-1 and J usage is TRBJ1-2; D might be TRBD1 (5 bases). Germline loops: CDR1 SQVTM, CDR2 ANQGSEA. This CDR3 region has 15 residues. V gave up 4 bases and J gave up 1 base, with 16 bases separating them. The CDR3 coding sequence is TGCAGCGTTGGAAACAGGCTCCTGCTTAACTATGGCTACACCTTC. Its protein is CSVGNRLLLNYGYTF.

V and J are TRBV30 and TRBJ2-5; D might be TRBD1 (5 bases). The last part of the DNA fits TRBJ2-7 better; the J call may be wrong. The germline V gene encodes CDR1 GTSNPN and CDR2 SVGIG (reference sequence). This CDR3 region has 14 residues. The CDR3 region has the DNA TGTGCCTGGTGCCCCTCAGGCAGGGTCTACGAGCAGTACTTC. This encodes CAWCPSGRVYEQYF.

This clone was observed once. V gene TRBV5-6 combines with J gene TRBJ1-2, with D possibly matching TRBD1 (5 bases). The CDR3 extends over 14 amino acids. The germline gives CDR1 SGHDT, CDR2 YYEEEE. The V end lost 2 bases, the J end lost 8 bases, and 16 bases lay between the germline ends. The CDR3 is CASSFGTVILGYTF. In nucleotides, the CDR3 is TGTGCCAGCAGCTTCGGGACCGTAATTTTAGGCTACACCTTC.

A remark on this clone: The same CDR3 is also encoded by other DNA sequences in this sample. This rearrangement joins TRBV19 to TRBJ2-7; maybe TRBD1 (5 bases). This CDR3 comprises 13 residues. Germline-derived CDR1 and CDR2 are LNHDA and SQIVND (reference sequence). The V end was cut by 3 bases, the J end by 0 bases, with 6 bases between. CDR3 sequence (DNA): TGTGCCAGTAGTATTGGGGCCTCCTACGAGCAGTACTTC. This translates into CASSIGASYEQYF.

The J gene is TRBJ2-3, the V gene TRBV30, with TRBD2 matching 10 bases. The CDR3 has 18 amino acids. V dropped 3 bases and J dropped 4; count of bases not matched to a gene: 16. Germline V gene data show CDR1 as GTSNPN and CDR2 as SVGIG (reference sequence). In DNA, the CDR3 is TGTGCCTGGAGACCCAGGTTAGCGGGAGGTTTTAGGGCAGATACGCAGTATTTT. Residues: CAWRPRLAGGFRADTQYF.

V and J are TRBV28 and TRBJ2-3; TRBD2 matches at 11 bases. V lost 2 bases to trimming and J lost 4 bases; unmatched junction nucleotides: 2. In germline, CDR1 is MDHEN, CDR2 SYDVKM. CDR3 length: 15 residues. The CDR3 spells CASSLNSGGADTQYF. The DNA of the CDR3 is TGTGCCAGCAGTTTAAATAGCGGGGGGGCAGATACGCAGTATTTT. The variable domain in full, with the rest retrieved from reference TRBV28 and TRBJ2-3, is DVKVTQSSRYLVKRTGEKVFLECVQDMDHENMFWYRQDPGLGLRLIYFSYDVKMKEKGDIPEGYSVSREKKERFSLILESASTNQTSMYLCASSLNSGGADTQYFGPGTRLTVL.

The chain is built from TRBV19 and TRBJ2-2; D remains unclear. Trimming took 7 bases from V and 4 from J, leaving 22 bases between them. Germline values: CDR1 LNHDA, CDR2 SQIVND (reference sequence). The CDR3 extends over 17 amino acids. CDR3 bases: TGTGCCAGTAACTCCCACCGGCAGGCTTCCTTCACCGGGGAGCTGTTTTTT. It yields the protein CASNSHRQASFTGELFF.

The CDR3: CASGLVIVPGGTGELFF. CDR3 in DNA: TGTGCTAGTGGTTTGGTAATAGTCCCCGGGGGCACCGGGGAGCTGTTTTTT. V usage is TRBV12-5 and J usage is TRBJ2-2, with a tentative D call TRBD2 (6 bases). The ends were cut back, 0 bases at V and 4 bases at J, with 15 bases in the middle. Germline lookup yields CDR1 LGHNT and CDR2 FRNRAP. CDR3 length: 17 amino acids.